The entry below gives a single TCR beta chain sequence along with its context. The source of the sample is a study of blood T cells in healthy people across ages. Alongside a J-beta primer mix, a sample-barcoded 5' primer served in a second PCR lasting 7 to 11 cycles. Each of the samples gave a minimum of 3 million paired-end reads that contained CDR3. TCRdb reanalysed the 5' RACE reads using MiXCR and keeps one entry per CDR3 protein. The repertoire includes roughly 900,000 distinct CDR3 sequences, 29% of them detected once, and around a sixth sits in the top ten. Germline V CDR1 and CDR2: KGHSH, LQKENI. CDR3 length equals 14 residues. V trimming: 3 bases; J trimming: 1 base; junction bases outside the gene matches: 2.

The sample consisted of blood. This receptor was identified in a woman of 80 years or more in good health. This chain uses TRBV18 with TRBJ1-1; 7 bases agree with TRBD1. This chain's CDR3 is CASSPTGSNTEAFF. CDR3 coding DNA: TGTGCCAGCTCACCGACAGGGTCGAACACTGAAGCTTTCTTT.